The 15 T cell receptor beta chains below were found in one sample sequenced in a study of T cell clonotyping in hematopoietic cell transplantation. Data came from immunoSEQ multiplex PCR; TCRdb stores just in-frame clones and leaves some out. The table has about 13,000 clones, around 90% seen once. The sample was peripheral blood mononuclear cells. These TCRs come from a man aged 25 to 40 in good health. Some clones in this sample may be carry-over from other donors' samples.

This clone was counted only a few times. The rearrangement links TRBV16 to TRBJ1-1; D unresolved. The germline gives CDR1 KGHSY, CDR2 FQNENV. The CDR3 has 13 residues. V shed 1 base and J shed 1 base, with 4 bases lying between them. This chain's CDR3 is CASSQLQNTEAFF. CDR3 nucleotide sequence: TGTGCCAGCAGCCAATTACAGAACACTGAAGCTTTCTTT.

The rearrangement joins TRBV19 to TRBJ1-5; 7 bases agree with TRBD1. The CDR3 runs to 17 residues. With V trimmed by 5 bases and J by 0 bases, 10 bases remained unmatched. CDR1 LNHDA and CDR2 SQIVND come from the germline V gene (reference sequence). As DNA, the CDR3 is TGTGCCAGTAGTGATCTAGGGGGCAGATATAGCAATCAGCCCCAGCATTTT. Its protein is CASSDLGGRYSNQPQHF.

The J gene is TRBJ2-2, the V gene TRBV25-1; the D is unclear. CDR1 and CDR2 from the germline V gene are MGHDK and SYGVNS. The V gene lost 7 bases and the J gene lost 0 bases, with 18 bases spanning the gap. CDR3 size: 17 residues. CDR3 in amino acids: CASNTPFTDANTGELFF. CDR3 sequence (DNA): TGTGCCAGCAACACCCCGTTCACGGACGCGAACACCGGGGAGCTGTTTTTT. The full variable domain, its missing parts supplied by reference TRBV25-1 and TRBJ2-2, is EADIYQTPRYLVIGTGKKITLECSQTMGHDKMYWYQQDPGMELHLIHYSYGVNSTEKGDLSSESTVSRIRTEHFPLTLESARPSHTSQYLCASNTPFTDANTGELFFGEGSRLTVL.

V gene TRBV10-3 combines with J gene TRBJ2-7; 7 nucleotides match TRBD1. CDR1 and CDR2 from the germline V gene are ENHRY and SYGVKD. The length of the CDR3 is 11 residues. V gave up 10 bases and J gave up 5 bases; unmatched junction bases: 5. In nucleotides, the CDR3 is TGTGCCACCTCGACAGGGAACGAGCAGTACTTC. It is translated as CATSTGNEQYF.

This sequence joins TRBV18 and TRBJ2-7, with 9 bases identical to TRBD1. The CDR3 is 16 amino acids. Unmatched junction bases numbered 11, after V lost 3 bases and J lost 5 bases. Germline-derived CDR1 and CDR2 are KGHSH and LQKENI. The CDR3 reads CASSPRLGTGSHEQYF. CDR3 nucleotides: TGTGCCAGCTCACCTCGACTCGGGACAGGGTCCCACGAGCAGTACTTC.

The V gene is TRBV2, the J gene TRBJ1-1; D remains ambiguous. Trimming took 7 bases from V and 2 from J, leaving 11 bases between them. The CDR3 totals 13 residues. The germline gives CDR1 SNHLY, CDR2 FYNNEI. CDR3 loop: CASKTEFNTEAFF. In DNA, the CDR3 is TGTGCCAGCAAGACGGAGTTTAACACTGAAGCTTTCTTT.

The chain is built from TRBV5-8 and TRBJ2-1; 8 bases agree with TRBD2. In germline, CDR1 is SGHTS, CDR2 YDEGEE. This CDR3 spans 16 amino acids. Germline trimming cut 1 base from V and 2 bases from J; bases unmatched to any gene: 5. Here the CDR3 reads CASSLRREAPYNEQFF. CDR3 bases: TGTGCCAGCAGCTTGCGGCGGGAGGCCCCCTACAATGAGCAGTTCTTC.

J is TRBJ2-3 and V is TRBV4-2; TRBD2 matches 10 bases. This CDR3 is built from 16 residues. V gave up 1 base and J gave up 8 bases; unmatched junction bases: 9. Germline lookup yields CDR1 LGHNA and CDR2 YNFKEQ. The CDR3 sequence is CASSQATSGAAGTQYF. DNA for the CDR3: TGTGCCAGCAGCCAAGCCACTAGCGGGGCTGCGGGTACGCAGTATTTT.

The rearrangement joins TRBV29-1 to TRBJ1-2, with 9 bases that match TRBD1. The V gene's germline CDR1 is SQVTM and CDR2 ANQGSEA. CDR3 length equals 13 residues. V trimming: 6 bases; J trimming: 8 bases; junction bases outside the gene matches: 10. CDR3 sequence reads: CSVPPDRGVGYTF. The CDR3 coding sequence is TGCAGCGTGCCCCCGGACAGGGGAGTCGGCTACACCTTC.

CDR3 protein: CASSLGVGNSPLHF. In DNA, the CDR3 is TGTGCCAGCAGTTTAGGGGTTGGGAATTCACCCCTCCACTTT. This chain connects TRBV27 to TRBJ1-6; D unclear. Trimming removed 2 bases from V and 7 bases from J, with 9 bases in between. CDR3 length equals 14 residues. The germline gives CDR1 MNHEY, CDR2 SMNVEV (reference sequence).

This sequence joins TRBV5-8 and TRBJ1-3; D gene uncertain. V lost 2 bases and J 0 bases, leaving 6 bases between the germline ends. There are 14 residues in the CDR3. Per germline, CDR1 SGHTS and CDR2 YDEGEE. This chain's CDR3 is CASSLGASGNTIYF. CDR3 coding DNA: TGTGCCAGCAGCTTAGGAGCCTCTGGAAACACCATATATTTT.

The chain recombines TRBV2 with TRBJ1-1; no firm D call. The V gene lost 4 bases and the J gene lost 3 bases, with 6 bases spanning the gap. This CDR3 is 12 amino acids long. Germline-derived CDR1 and CDR2 are SNHLY and FYNNEI. Here the CDR3 DNA reads TGTGCCAGCAGTGGCCGATACACTGAAGCTTTCTTT. Translation: CASSGRYTEAFF.

The chain couples TRBV2 to TRBJ2-7, with TRBD1 matching 9 bases. V was clipped by 8 bases and J by 7 bases; unmatched bases: 9. CDR3 length equals 13 residues. CDR1 and CDR2 (germline): SNHLY, FYNNEI. In DNA form, the CDR3 reads TGTGCCAGCGACCCAACCGGGACAGGGGAGCAGTACTTC. It yields the protein CASDPTGTGEQYF.

The chain joins TRBV11-2 to TRBJ2-3; D is unresolved. Trimming pared 2 bases from V and 3 bases from J, leaving 12 bases between. Germline CDR1 SGHAT, CDR2 FQNNGV. The CDR3 contains 15 residues. This chain's CDR3 is CASSLYSLGTDTQYF. The CDR3 nucleotides are TGTGCCAGCAGCTTATACTCACTCGGGACAGATACGCAGTATTTT.

This chain connects TRBV30 to TRBJ1-5; 9 bases align to TRBD1. The CDR3 length is 13 residues. Germline V lookup: CDR1 GTSNPN, CDR2 SVGIG (reference sequence). V lost 2 bases, J lost 7 bases, and 3 bases stayed unmatched. CDR3 nucleotide sequence: TGTGCCTGGAGTACAGGGGGCGGACAGCCCCAGCATTTT. Amino acids: CAWSTGGGQPQHF.